The rows below give T cell receptor beta chains drawn from one sample of a study of CD8 T cells in Susac syndrome. TCRdb reprocessed the immunoSEQ multiplex PCR reads via MiXCR and lists one record per CDR3 protein. The profile covers around 270,000 distinct CDR3 sequences, with about nine tenths appearing a single time and roughly 0.17% taken by the ten largest. Input material: CD8+ T cells from PBMCs. Receptor source: a human donor with multiple sclerosis. Each CDR3 is given with its conserved first and last residue. A D gene is named only where the DNA matches it firmly. Clone size is given for some rows only: seen once, a few or many times, or a class if the clone is expanded.

few TRBJ1-2 TRBV9 14 TRBD1 TGTGCCAGCAGCCCGAGAGGACAGGCTGACGGCTACACCTTC CASSPRGQADGYTF
NA TRBJ1-3 TRBV5-1 14 TRBD1 TGCGCCAGCAGCGAGACAGGGGGGTCGAACACCATATATTTT CASSETGGSNTIYF
NA TRBJ2-7 TRBV5-1 16 TRBD2 TGCGCCAGCAGCCAAGGCCGGGACTACCTATCCTACGAGCAGTACTTC CASSQGRDYLSYEQYF
NA TRBJ2-3 TRBV3-1 17 TRBD1 TGTGCCAGCAGCCAGGGAGAGGGGGCCAAGGGTTCAGATACGCAGTATTTT CASSQGEGAKGSDTQYF
NA TRBJ2-1 TRBV27 14 NA TGTGCCAGCAGTGACCTGGACATCTACAATGAGCAGTTCTTC CASSDLDIYNEQFF
NA TRBJ2-1 TRBV5-1 15 TRBD1 TGCGCCAGCAGCTTACAGGGGGACGTTTACAATGAGCAGTTCTTC CASSLQGDVYNEQFF
NA TRBJ1-1 TRBV6-5 15 NA TGTGCCAGCAGTTACTCGAACGGGGGGAACACTGAAGCTTTCTTT CASSYSNGGNTEAFF
once TRBJ2-2 TRBV14 13 NA TGTGCCAGCAGCCAAGCACTCACCGGGGAGCTGTTTTTT CASSQALTGELFF
NA TRBJ2-7 TRBV28 12 NA TGTGCCAGCAGCTCAGGGATGGGCGAGCAGTACTTC CASSSGMGEQYF
once TRBJ2-1 TRBV11-3 15 TRBD1 TGTGCCAGCAGCGCCCGGGACAGTACAGACAATGAGCAGTTCTTC CASSARDSTDNEQFF
NA TRBJ2-2 TRBV20-1 15 TRBD2 TGCAGTGCTAGGGGGCTAGCGGGGTTCACCGGGGAGCTGTTTTTT CSARGLAGFTGELFF
NA TRBJ1-5 TRBV6-2/TRBV6-3 14 NA TGTGCCAGCAGTTACCCCAAAGATTATCAGCCCCAGCATTTT CASSYPKDYQPQHF
NA TRBJ1-1 TRBV5-1 12 NA TGCGCCAGCAGCTGGGACACGTCTGAAGCTTTCTTT CASSWDTSEAFF
NA TRBJ2-7 TRBV29-1 13 TRBD2 TGCAGCGCCGTCGCTAGCGGGATCTACGAGCAGTACTTC CSAVASGIYEQYF
NA TRBJ2-1 TRBV12-3/TRBV12-4 14 TRBD2 TGTGCCAGCAGTTTTAGCGGGGGGGTGAATGAGCAGTTCTTC CASSFSGGVNEQFF
NA TRBJ2-2 TRBV6-2/TRBV6-3 15 NA TGTGCCAGCAGTTACTCGATACTGGACACCGGGGAGCTGTTTTTT CASSYSILDTGELFF
NA TRBJ1-1 TRBV9 13 TRBD1 TGTGCCAGCAGCATTACAGGGGCCACTGAAGCTTTCTTT CASSITGATEAFF
NA TRBJ1-1 TRBV19 14 NA TGTGCCAGTAGTAAGAACACAGGGAACACTGAAGCTTTCTTT CASSKNTGNTEAFF
NA TRBJ2-5 TRBV7-7 15 NA TGTGCTAGCAGCTCCTCTCCCTTAGCTCAAGAGACCCAGTACTTC CASSSSPLAQETQYF
NA TRBJ2-7 TRBV20-1 15 NA TGCAGTGCTAAAACCCCAGAGGCCCATTTCCACGAGCAGTACTTC CSAKTPEAHFHEQYF
few TRBJ1-1 TRBV12-3/TRBV12-4 14 NA TGTGCCAGCAGTTTCGGGGGTATGAACACTGAAGCTTTCTTT CASSFGGMNTEAFF
NA TRBJ2-1 TRBV28 16 TRBD2 TGTGCCAGCAGTTGGCCGGGACTAGCGACGCACAATGAGCAGTTCTTC CASSWPGLATHNEQFF
once TRBJ2-2 TRBV29-1 15 TRBD1 TGCAGCGTTGAAGATAACCGACAGGGCGGCGGGGAGCTGTTTTTT CSVEDNRQGGGELFF
few TRBJ2-2 TRBV7-2 15 TRBD1 TGTGCCAGCAGCAGGGACAGCTCGAACACCGGGGAGCTGTTTTTT CASSRDSSNTGELFF
NA TRBJ1-6 TRBV30 16 TRBD1 TGTGCCTGGAACGTTATAGGACAGGGGGGGAATTCACCCCTCCACTTT CAWNVIGQGGNSPLHF
once TRBJ1-1 TRBV19 17 TRBD1 TGTGCCAGTAGCCCCGTCGATCTGTGGACAGGGAACACTGAAGCTTTCTTT CASSPVDLWTGNTEAFF
NA TRBJ2-5 TRBV24-1 13 NA TGTGCCACCAGTGGGGCGAGTTGGGAGACCCAGTACTTC CATSGASWETQYF
NA TRBJ2-2 TRBV6-5 12 NA TGTGCCTCAGCAGCGAACACCGGGGAGCTGTTTTTT CASAANTGELFF
NA TRBJ2-7 TRBV12-3/TRBV12-4 15 TRBD1 TGTGCCAGCAGTTTACCCGGGACAGGGGGTTACGAGCAGTACTTC CASSLPGTGGYEQYF
NA TRBJ2-7 TRBV9 13 NA TGTGCCAGCAGCGTAGATATGGCAGACGAGCAGTACTTC CASSVDMADEQYF
NA TRBJ2-1 TRBV20-1 15 NA TGCAGTGCTAACCCTACTACAAGCTCCTACAATGAGCAGTTCTTC CSANPTTSSYNEQFF
NA TRBJ2-3 TRBV27 15 NA TGTGCCAGCAGTCCCCTCTCCGCGGGGATAGATACGCAGTATTTT CASSPLSAGIDTQYF
NA TRBJ1-1 TRBV5-1 17 NA TGCGCCAGCAGCTTGGTTAATCTTGGGGTTTGGGCTTCGGGAGCTTTCTTT CASSLVNLGVWASGAFF
NA TRBJ2-2 TRBV9 16 TRBD2 TGTGCCAGCAGCGGACAGCGGGAACGGGACACCGGGGAGCTGTTTTTT CASSGQRERDTGELFF
NA TRBJ2-3 TRBV7-2 17 TRBD2 TGTGCCAGCAGCTTAGAAGGGACTAGCGGGAGTGGGTCTGGGCAGTATTTT CASSLEGTSGSGSGQYF
NA TRBJ2-7 TRBV18 14 TRBD1 TGTGCCAGCTCCCGAAGGGGACAGGGCTACGAGCAGTACTTC CASSRRGQGYEQYF
NA TRBJ2-5 TRBV6-6 13 NA TGTGCCAGCACAGCGACTGTCCAAGAGACCCAGTACTTC CASTATVQETQYF
once TRBJ2-5 TRBV2 15 TRBD2 TGTGCCAGCAGGAGGACTAGCGGGGGGTTAGAGACCCAGTACTTC CASRRTSGGLETQYF
NA TRBJ2-3 TRBV11-2 13 NA TGTGCCAGCAGCTTGTGGGAGACAGATACGCAGTATTTT CASSLWETDTQYF
NA TRBJ2-4 TRBV12-3/TRBV12-4 16 TRBD1 TGTGCCAGCAGTCCACTTGTGTGGACAGGGAAAAACATTCAGTACTTC CASSPLVWTGKNIQYF
NA TRBJ2-2 TRBV27 18 TRBD1 TGTGCCAGCAGTTTGGAATTCCCGCTAGGGGGCTACACCGGGGAGCTGTTTTTT CASSLEFPLGGYTGELFF
NA TRBJ2-7 TRBV7-6 14 NA TGTGCCAGCAGCTTAGAAATAGGGGACTACGAGCAGTACTTC CASSLEIGDYEQYF
NA TRBJ2-7 TRBV7-2 15 NA TGTGCCAGCCGCTACTCCCGGGACTGGACCTACGAGCAGTACTTC CASRYSRDWTYEQYF
NA TRBJ2-1 TRBV29-1 15 TRBD2 TGCAGCGTTTCCGGGACTAGCGGGAGGGCCGATGAGCAGTTCTTC CSVSGTSGRADEQFF
NA TRBJ1-1 TRBV28 18 NA TGTGCCAGCAGTTCCCCCGAACTAACAGGTGGCCACGACACTGAAGCTTTCTTT CASSSPELTGGHDTEAFF
NA TRBJ1-3 TRBV7-9 12 NA TGTGCCAGCAGCCCGGGGGACTTGGCCATATATTTT CASSPGDLAIYF
NA TRBJ1-4 TRBV18 15 NA TGTGCCAGCTCACCACCGGGTGGACCTCAGGAAAAACTGTTTTTT CASSPPGGPQEKLFF
NA TRBJ2-1 TRBV12-3/TRBV12-4 15 TRBD1 TGTGCCAGCAGTTTGGCAGGGGGCGCTTCCCATGAGCAGTTCTTC CASSLAGGASHEQFF
NA TRBJ2-7 TRBV7-6 14 NA TGTGCCAGCAGCTTAGGGACGGGGTCGGACGAGCAGTACTTC CASSLGTGSDEQYF
NA TRBJ2-1 TRBV7-9 15 NA TGTGCCAGCAGCCCGTTGGACTCAAACTACAATGAGCAGTTCTTC CASSPLDSNYNEQFF
NA TRBJ2-7 TRBV20-1 13 NA TGCAGTGCCCCGGACTACTCCTCCTACGAGCAGTACTTC CSAPDYSSYEQYF
NA TRBJ2-1 TRBV28 15 NA TGTGCCAGCAGTTTTGTAGGAAGAATTCTCAATGAGCAGTTCTTC CASSFVGRILNEQFF
NA TRBJ2-5 TRBV24-1 15 NA TGTGCCACCAGTGACTCACAGACCGACGTAGAGACCCAGTACTTC CATSDSQTDVETQYF
NA TRBJ2-3 TRBV28 11 NA TGTGCCAGCAGTTTCATAGATACGCAGTATTTT CASSFIDTQYF
once TRBJ2-1 TRBV20-1 15 NA TGCAGTGCCGACCTCCCTCGGACAGCCTTCAATGAGCAGTTCTTC CSADLPRTAFNEQFF
NA TRBJ2-7 TRBV4-1 15 NA TGCGCCAGCAGCCCTAGGAATAGCTTATCATACGAGCAGTACTTC CASSPRNSLSYEQYF
once TRBJ2-5 TRBV28 15 TRBD2 TGTGCCAGCAGTTGGACTAGCCGTCGGCAAGAGACCCAGTACTTC CASSWTSRRQETQYF